The sequence of this T cell receptor (beta chain) was determined in a study of early T cells in non-severe SARS-CoV-2 infection. The overall study: Investigators sequenced bulk RNA drawn from unsorted whole blood, and chains remained unpaired.

Between the trimmed V and J ends, which lost 2 bases and 2 bases, there was a span of 9 bases. The germline V gene has CDR1 MNHEY and CDR2 SMNVEV (reference sequence). CDR3 length: 14 residues. This clonotype was seen ten or more times. The library protocol tagged individual cDNA molecules with unique molecular identifiers. TCRdb redid the calling of the 5' RACE reads with MiXCR, one entry per CDR3 protein. Of about 30,000 distinct CDR3 sequences listed, more than 4.5% are singletons. The rearrangement uses TRBV27 and TRBJ1-2, with no clear D. The clonotype comes from an adult who was a healthcare worker with PCR-confirmed SARS-CoV-2 infection or an uninfected control (not recorded which). Material for sequencing was whole blood. Here the CDR3 DNA reads TGTGCCAGCAGTTTAGGAGGCAGGAACTATGGCTACACCTTC. It specifies CASSLGGRNYGYTF.